These 18 T cell receptor beta chains originate from one sample sequenced in a study of shared clonotypes between healthy human individuals. The protocol was immunoSEQ multiplex PCR, while the TCRdb copy is restricted to in-frame clones and leaves out a portion. The repertoire holds some 2.1 million clones, with around 96% as singletons. Selected positively for CCR7 and CD45RO-negative, naive CD8 cells excluded terminally differentiated effector memory CD45RA+ cells. Sequencing input: naive CD8+ T cells sorted from blood. The receptors were sampled from a man aged 18 to 30 in good health.

The rearrangement uses TRBV11-2 and TRBJ1-1; possibly TRBD1 for D (5 bases). The germline V gene has CDR1 SGHAT and CDR2 FQNNGV. CDR3 length: 15 residues. Between the trimmed V and J ends, which lost 5 bases and 1 base, there was a span of 14 bases. Here the CDR3 reads CASSLTGTPNTEAFF. DNA for the CDR3: TGTGCCAGCAGCCTAACCGGGACTCCGAACACTGAAGCTTTCTTT.

This chain connects TRBV29-1 to TRBJ1-2, with D perhaps matching TRBD1 (5 bases). The CDR3 extends over 13 amino acids. Trimming stripped 7 bases from V and 0 bases from J, with 12 bases between. Germline V gene sequence: CDR1 SQVTM, CDR2 ANQGSEA. The DNA of the CDR3 is TGCAGCGATGACAGCCTTCCTAACTATGGCTACACCTTC. Translation: CSDDSLPNYGYTF.

The CDR3 is CASTQGDSYNEQFF. DNA for the CDR3: TGTGCCAGCACACAGGGGGATTCATACAATGAGCAGTTCTTC. The J gene is TRBJ2-1, the V gene TRBV2; TRBD1 agrees at 8 bases. J was trimmed by 4 bases and V by 7 bases; bases with no gene match: 6. The CDR3 sequence is 14 residues long. Germline loops: CDR1 SNHLY, CDR2 FYNNEI. The complete variable domain, with remaining parts taken from reference TRBV2 and TRBJ2-1, reads EPEVTQTPSHQVTQMGQEVILRCVPISNHLYFYWYRQILGQKVEFLVSFYNNEISEKSEIFDDQFSVERPDGSNFTLKIRSTKLEDSAMYFCASTQGDSYNEQFFGPGTRLTVL.

Worth noting for this clone: At one end, the junction sequence differs from germline, possibly due to a read error. The J gene is TRBJ2-5, the V gene TRBV7-7; 7 bases match TRBD1. Germline V lookup: CDR1 SSHAT, CDR2 FNYEAQ (reference sequence). The length of the CDR3 is 15 residues. CDR3 bases: TGTGCTAGCAGCTTTCGAACAGGGGTGGGAGAGACCCAGTACTTC. This sequence encodes CASSFRTGVGETQYF. Supplemented by reference TRBV7-7 and TRBJ2-5, the full variable domain reads GAGVSQSPRYKVTKRGQDVTLRCDPISSHATLYWYQQALGQGPEFLTYFNYEAQPDKSGLPSDRFSAERPEGSISTLTIQRTEQRDSAMYRCASSFRTGVGETQYFGPGTRLLVL.

In its sample, this clone was seen once. This chain uses TRBV5-5 with TRBJ2-7; possibly TRBD2 for D (6 bases). This CDR3 region has 15 residues. Between the trimmed V and J ends, which lost 5 bases and 4 bases, there was a span of 19 bases. Germline values: CDR1 SGHKS, CDR2 YYEKEE (reference sequence). CDR3: CASSEAAGYPYEQYF. Here the CDR3 DNA reads TGTGCCAGCAGTGAAGCTGCGGGGTACCCTTACGAGCAGTACTTC. The full variable domain, rest sourced from reference TRBV5-5 and TRBJ2-7, is DAGVTQSPTHLIKTRGQQVTLRCSPISGHKSVSWYQQVLGQGPQFIFQYYEKEERGRGNFPDRFSARQFPNYSSELNVNALLLGDSALYLCASSEAAGYPYEQYFGPGTRLTVT.

This clone was seen only once. The rearrangement links TRBV6-4 to TRBJ2-3; 11 nucleotides line up with TRBD1. Trimming took 0 bases from V and 6 from J; bases not matched to a gene: 5. CDR1 and CDR2 from the germline V gene are MRHNA and SNTAGT. The CDR3 is 16 amino acids. CDR3 sequence: CASSDSPDRGLDTQYF. DNA of the CDR3: TGTGCCAGCAGTGACTCGCCGGACAGGGGGCTGGATACGCAGTATTTT.

The genes are TRBV23-1 and TRBJ2-1, with D unresolved. TRBV23-1 qualifies as an ORF whose function is uncertain. This CDR3 is built from 13 residues. V was clipped by 9 bases and J by 7 bases, with 16 bases between them. This chain's CDR3 is CASCDPPRNEQFF. CDR3 nucleotide sequence: TGCGCCAGTTGCGATCCCCCTCGTAATGAGCAGTTCTTC.

This chain joins TRBV13 and TRBJ2-5; either TRBD1 or TRBD2 may fit D (5 bases each). The CDR3 runs to 13 residues. Trimming took 4 bases from V and 0 from J, leaving 6 bases between them. Germline CDR1 is PRHDT and CDR2 is FYEKMQ (reference sequence). The CDR3 loop reads CASSSGHQETQYF. The CDR3 coding sequence is TGTGCCAGCAGCTCGGGACACCAAGAGACCCAGTACTTC.

The rearrangement uses TRBV7-9 and TRBJ2-3; D is perhaps TRBD2 (6 bases). Trimming stripped 4 bases from V and 1 base from J, with 18 bases between. This CDR3 spans 17 amino acids. From germline, CDR1 is SEHNR and CDR2 FQNEAQ (reference sequence). In nucleotides, the CDR3 is TGTGCCAGCAGCTCCTATAACTTAGCGGATGGCACAGATACGCAGTATTTT. Its translation is CASSSYNLADGTDTQYF.

This chain uses TRBV30 with TRBJ2-2; 9 nucleotides agree with TRBD2. This CDR3 comprises 15 residues. CDR1 and CDR2 from the germline V gene are GTSNPN and SVGIG (reference sequence). V gave up 0 bases and J gave up 2 bases; unmatched junction bases: 1. The CDR3 sequence: CAWSVGTSNTGELFF. The CDR3, as DNA: TGTGCCTGGAGTGTGGGGACTAGCAACACCGGGGAGCTGTTTTTT.

The chain carries TRBV15 and TRBJ1-1; 7 nucleotides align to TRBD1. V lost 0 bases, J lost 0 bases, and 4 bases stayed unmatched. CDR1 and CDR2 (germline): LNHNV, YYDKDF (reference sequence). The CDR3 spans 16 residues. The chain's CDR3 is CATSRDRGLLNTEAFF. The CDR3, as DNA: TGTGCCACCAGCAGAGACAGGGGGTTGCTGAACACTGAAGCTTTCTTT.

The chain couples TRBV9 to TRBJ2-5, with TRBD2 identical over 8 bases. Germline CDR1 SGDLS, CDR2 YYNGEE. This CDR3 has 15 residues. V gave up 3 bases and J gave up 5 bases; unmatched junction bases: 9. The CDR3 spells CASSEGLAPWETQYF. For the CDR3, the DNA is TGTGCCAGCAGCGAAGGACTAGCCCCTTGGGAGACCCAGTACTTC.

This chain joins TRBV27 and TRBJ2-7; 9 nucleotides agree with TRBD1. CDR1 MNHEY and CDR2 SMNVEV come from the germline V gene (reference sequence). Trimming removed 6 bases from V and 4 bases from J; junction bases left unmatched: 10. CDR3 length: 15 residues. CDR3 region: CASSLTQGARYEQYF. CDR3 in DNA: TGTGCCAGCAGCCTAACACAGGGGGCGCGGTACGAGCAGTACTTC.

The chain couples TRBV27 to TRBJ1-2; D is ambiguous. The CDR3 sequence is 13 residues long. V dropped 4 bases and J dropped 4 bases, with 10 bases sitting between them. CDR1 and CDR2 (germline): MNHEY, SMNVEV (reference sequence). The chain's CDR3 is CASSSLGAYGYTF. The CDR3 DNA is TGTGCCAGCAGTTCCCTGGGTGCCTATGGCTACACCTTC.

The J gene is TRBJ2-5, the V gene TRBV2; 9 bases line up with TRBD2. V was clipped by 8 bases and J by 5 bases; unmatched bases: 6. Germline loops: CDR1 SNHLY, CDR2 FYNNEI. The CDR3 spans 13 residues. Written as DNA, the CDR3 is TGTGCCAGCCTAGCGGGATTCGGGGAGACCCAGTACTTC. Protein sequence: CASLAGFGETQYF.

This chain uses TRBV27 with TRBJ2-1, with a possible D match to TRBD1 (5 bases). Trimming pared 5 bases from V and 4 bases from J, leaving 15 bases between. The CDR3 is 15 residues long. In germline, CDR1 is MNHEY, CDR2 SMNVEV (reference sequence). The CDR3, as DNA: TGTGCCAGCAGTCCAACCGTGGACAATTACAATGAGCAGTTCTTC. As protein: CASSPTVDNYNEQFF.

CDR3 bases: TGTGCCAGCAGCGGTGGAACCCCCCACTACAATGAGCAGTTCTTC. Its translation: CASSGGTPHYNEQFF. The chain couples TRBV5-8 to TRBJ2-1, with D uncertain. Germline V gene data show CDR1 as SGHTS and CDR2 as YDEGEE. The CDR3 loop spans 15 amino acids. With 4 bases removed from V and 3 bases from J, the gap between germline ends came to 14 bases.

A word on this clone: Other DNA sequences in the same sample also yield this CDR3. The chain couples TRBV7-9 to TRBJ2-3, with 8 positions matching TRBD2. Germline V gene sequence: CDR1 SEHNR, CDR2 FQNEAQ (reference sequence). The CDR3 length is 15 residues. The V segment lost 5 bases and the J segment 3 bases; nucleotides outside the gene matches: 7. CDR3 loop: CASSPTGTSTDTQYF. The DNA of the CDR3 is TGTGCCAGCAGCCCAACCGGGACTAGTACAGATACGCAGTATTTT.